This TCR beta chain came from a study of blood T cell repertoires in COVID-19. As originally analysed: Amplifying reference gene primers gave estimates of nucleated cell counts. Sequenced by immunoSEQ multiplex PCR; TCRdb stores in-frame clones only, minus some. The DNA gave D and trimming, while V, J and clone size come from that table. This sample carries about 170,000 clones, around 85% of them seen once, and the ten largest clones take roughly 1.3%. Germline V CDR1 and CDR2: SGHRS, YFSETQ. The J segment lost 2 bases and the V segment lost 5 bases, leaving 4 bases of the junction unmatched. The CDR3 is 15 amino acids.

The chain is built from TRBV5-1 and TRBJ1-5, with 10 bases matching TRBD1. This sequence originates from a man between 60 and 75 years old who had recovered from COVID-19. The material sequenced was peripheral blood. CDR3 bases: TGCGCCAGCAGTGAGGGACAGGGGCGCAATCAGCCCCAGCATTTT. Translating it yields CASSEGQGRNQPQHF.